The T cell receptor (beta chain) under discussion was sequenced for a study of T cells in Graves' hyperthyroidism and ophthalmopathy. Unmatched junction bases numbered 11, after V lost 7 bases and J lost 5 bases. Germline V lookup: CDR1 LNHDA, CDR2 SQIVND (reference sequence). The CDR3 totals 16 residues. This clonotype was recorded at least ten times. The CDR3 regions of TCR beta were amplified from RNA transcripts. HTBI primers were employed in a first-round RT-PCR of the TCR CDR3. TCRdb called the multiplex PCR reads again in MiXCR, with one record for every CDR3 protein. Of about 330,000 distinct CDR3 sequences in the sample, approximately 15% were seen once.

The rearrangement joins TRBV19 to TRBJ2-1; 10 bases are a match to TRBD2. The material sequenced was blood. The receptor was derived from a woman aged 40 to 50 with Graves' ophthalmopathy. CDR3 DNA: TGTGCCAGTAAAATAGGGCTAGCGGGAGTCAACAATGAGCAGTTCTTC. Translated: CASKIGLAGVNNEQFF. Full variable domain (missing parts from reference TRBV19 and TRBJ2-1): DGGITQSPKYLFRKEGQNVTLSCEQNLNHDAMYWYRQDPGQGLRLIYYSQIVNDFQKGDIAEGYSVSREKKESFPLTVTSAQKNPTAFYLCASKIGLAGVNNEQFFGPGTRLTVL.